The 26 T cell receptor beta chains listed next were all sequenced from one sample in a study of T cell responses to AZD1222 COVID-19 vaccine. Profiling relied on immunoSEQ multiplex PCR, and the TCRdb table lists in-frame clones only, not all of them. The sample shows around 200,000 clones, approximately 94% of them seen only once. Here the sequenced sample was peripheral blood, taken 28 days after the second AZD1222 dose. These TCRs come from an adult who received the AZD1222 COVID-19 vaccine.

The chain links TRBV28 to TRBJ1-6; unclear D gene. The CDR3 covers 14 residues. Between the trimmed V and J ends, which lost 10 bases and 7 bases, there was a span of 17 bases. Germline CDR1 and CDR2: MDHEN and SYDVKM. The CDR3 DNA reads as TGTGCCACATCGGCCCAGTTATTCAATTCACCCCTCCACTTT. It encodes CATSAQLFNSPLHF.

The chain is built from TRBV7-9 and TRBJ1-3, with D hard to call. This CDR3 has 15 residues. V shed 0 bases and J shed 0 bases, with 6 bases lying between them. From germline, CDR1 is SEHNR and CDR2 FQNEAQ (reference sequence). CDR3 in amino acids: CASSLASYSGNTIYF. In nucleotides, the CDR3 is TGTGCCAGCAGCTTAGCGTCCTACTCTGGAAACACCATATATTTT.

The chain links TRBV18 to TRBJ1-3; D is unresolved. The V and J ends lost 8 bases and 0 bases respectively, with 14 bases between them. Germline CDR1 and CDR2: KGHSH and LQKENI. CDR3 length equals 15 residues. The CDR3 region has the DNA TGTGCCAGCCTTGCCGCAGGCAGCTCTGGAAACACCATATATTTT. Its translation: CASLAAGSSGNTIYF. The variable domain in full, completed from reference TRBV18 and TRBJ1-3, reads NAGVMQNPRHLVRRRGQEARLRCSPMKGHSHVYWYRQLPEEGLKFMVYLQKENIIDESGMPKERFSAEFPKEGPSILRIQQVVRGDSAAYFCASLAAGSSGNTIYFGEGSWLTVV.

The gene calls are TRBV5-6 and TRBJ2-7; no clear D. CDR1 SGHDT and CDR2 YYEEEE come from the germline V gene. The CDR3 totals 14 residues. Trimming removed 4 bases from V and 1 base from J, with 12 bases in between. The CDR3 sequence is CASSPGVRSYEQYF. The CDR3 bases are TGTGCCAGCAGCCCTGGGGTTAGGTCCTACGAGCAGTACTTC.

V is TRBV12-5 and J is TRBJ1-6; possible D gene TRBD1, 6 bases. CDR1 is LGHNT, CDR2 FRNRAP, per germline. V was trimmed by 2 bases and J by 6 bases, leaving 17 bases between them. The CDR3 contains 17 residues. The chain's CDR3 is CASGLTTGLVVNSPLHF. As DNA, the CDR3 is TGTGCTAGTGGTTTGACTACAGGGTTGGTAGTTAATTCACCCCTCCACTTT.

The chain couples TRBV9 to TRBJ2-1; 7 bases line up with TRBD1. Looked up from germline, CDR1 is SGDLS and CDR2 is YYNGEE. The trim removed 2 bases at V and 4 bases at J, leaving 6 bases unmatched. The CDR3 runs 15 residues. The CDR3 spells CASSVWGTAYNEQFF. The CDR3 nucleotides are TGTGCCAGCAGCGTGTGGGGGACAGCATACAATGAGCAGTTCTTC.

As DNA, the CDR3 is TGTGCCAGCAGTCCAATCGCCTCCCCTGGGGCCAACGTCCTGACTTTC. Its translation: CASSPIASPGANVLTF. The chain is built from TRBV28 and TRBJ2-6; D unresolved. From germline, CDR1 is MDHEN and CDR2 SYDVKM. The CDR3 has 16 residues. Trimming took off 5 bases at V and 2 bases at J, with 13 bases between the two ends.

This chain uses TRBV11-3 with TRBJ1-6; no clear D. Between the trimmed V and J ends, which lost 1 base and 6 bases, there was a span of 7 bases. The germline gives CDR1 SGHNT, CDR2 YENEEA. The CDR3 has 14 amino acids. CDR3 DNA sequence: TGTGCCAGCAGCTTAGTAGACCGTAATTCACCCCTCCACTTT. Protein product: CASSLVDRNSPLHF.

The CDR3 DNA reads TGTGCCAGCAGCTTGTTTGAGGGGTCGGGCACTGAAGCTTTCTTT. Residues: CASSLFEGSGTEAFF. The chain employs TRBV7-9 and TRBJ1-1; possible D gene TRBD1, 5 bases. The CDR3 has 15 residues. The V end was cut by 3 bases, the J end by 4 bases, with 15 bases between. Per germline, CDR1 SEHNR and CDR2 FQNEAQ (reference sequence).

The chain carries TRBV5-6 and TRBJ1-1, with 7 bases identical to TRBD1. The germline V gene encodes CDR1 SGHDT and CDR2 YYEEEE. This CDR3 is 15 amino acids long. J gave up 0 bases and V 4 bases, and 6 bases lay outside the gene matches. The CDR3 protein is CASSRGGQLNTEAFF. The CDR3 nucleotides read TGTGCCAGCAGCCGCGGGGGACAGTTGAACACTGAAGCTTTCTTT.

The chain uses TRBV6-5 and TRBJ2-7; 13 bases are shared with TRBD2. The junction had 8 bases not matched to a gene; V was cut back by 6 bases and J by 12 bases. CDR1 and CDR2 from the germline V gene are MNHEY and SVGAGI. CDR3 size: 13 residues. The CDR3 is CASRILAGGPPYF. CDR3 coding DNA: TGTGCCAGCAGAATACTAGCGGGAGGGCCACCGTACTTC.

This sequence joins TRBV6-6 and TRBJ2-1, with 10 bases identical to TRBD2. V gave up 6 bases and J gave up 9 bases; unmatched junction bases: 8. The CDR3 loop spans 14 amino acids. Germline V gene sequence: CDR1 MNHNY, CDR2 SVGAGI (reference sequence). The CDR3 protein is CASSLSGRESEQFF. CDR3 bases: TGTGCCAGCAGCCTCAGCGGGAGGGAGAGTGAGCAGTTCTTC.

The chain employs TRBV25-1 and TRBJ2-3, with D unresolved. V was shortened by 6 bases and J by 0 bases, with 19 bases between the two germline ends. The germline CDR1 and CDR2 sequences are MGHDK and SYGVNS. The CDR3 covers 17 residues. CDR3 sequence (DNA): TGTGCCAGCAGCCCAACCTTCTACGGGCATAGCACAGATACGCAGTATTTT. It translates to CASSPTFYGHSTDTQYF. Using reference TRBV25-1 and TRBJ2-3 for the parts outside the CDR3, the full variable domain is EADIYQTPRYLVIGTGKKITLECSQTMGHDKMYWYQQDPGMELHLIHYSYGVNSTEKGDLSSESTVSRIRTEHFPLTLESARPSHTSQYLCASSPTFYGHSTDTQYFGPGTRLTVL.

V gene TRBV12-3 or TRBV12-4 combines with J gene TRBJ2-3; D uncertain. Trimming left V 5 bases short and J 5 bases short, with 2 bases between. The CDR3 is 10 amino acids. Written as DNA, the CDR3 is TGTGCCAGCAGTGGAGATACGCAGTATTTT. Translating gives CASSGDTQYF.

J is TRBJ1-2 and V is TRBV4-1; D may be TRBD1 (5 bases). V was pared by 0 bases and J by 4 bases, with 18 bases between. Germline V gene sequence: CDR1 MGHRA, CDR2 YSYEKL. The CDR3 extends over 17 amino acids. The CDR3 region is CASSQEPGGGLVYGYTF. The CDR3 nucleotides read TGCGCCAGCAGCCAAGAACCGGGCGGGGGGTTAGTCTATGGCTACACCTTC.

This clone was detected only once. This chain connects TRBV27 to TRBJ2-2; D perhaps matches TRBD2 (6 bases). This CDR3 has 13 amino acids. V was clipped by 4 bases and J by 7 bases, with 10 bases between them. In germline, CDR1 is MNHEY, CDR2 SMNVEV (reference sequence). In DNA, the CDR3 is TGTGCCAGCAGTTCCGGGGGTTTCGGGGAGCTGTTTTTT. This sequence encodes CASSSGGFGELFF.

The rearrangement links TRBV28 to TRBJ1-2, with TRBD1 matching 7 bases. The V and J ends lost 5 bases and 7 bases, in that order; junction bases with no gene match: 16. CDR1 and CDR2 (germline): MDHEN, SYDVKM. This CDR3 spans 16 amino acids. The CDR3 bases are TGTGCCAGCAGTACCCCGGGACAGACCTCCTTTATTGGCTACACCTTC. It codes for CASSTPGQTSFIGYTF.

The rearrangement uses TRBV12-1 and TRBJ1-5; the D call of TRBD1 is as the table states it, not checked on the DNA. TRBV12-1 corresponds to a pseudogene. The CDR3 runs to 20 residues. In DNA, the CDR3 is TGTGCCAGCAGCTTCGATGGATTCCGGGACAGGGTAGATAGCAATCAGCCCCAGCATTTT. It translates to CASSFDGFRDRVDSNQPQHF.

CDR3 protein: CASSKTYEQYF. In DNA form, the CDR3 reads TGTGCCAGCAGTAAAACCTACGAGCAGTACTTC. V and J are TRBV6-2 or TRBV6-3 and TRBJ2-7; D gene uncertain. CDR3 length equals 11 residues. Germline CDR1 MNHEY, CDR2 SVGEGT. Trimming removed 5 bases at V and 2 bases at J, with 4 bases between.

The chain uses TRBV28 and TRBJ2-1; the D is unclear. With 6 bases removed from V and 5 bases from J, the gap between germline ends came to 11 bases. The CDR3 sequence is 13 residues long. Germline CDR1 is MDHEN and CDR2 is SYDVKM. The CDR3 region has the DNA TGTGCCAGCAGGCTGGGTCGCAACAATGAGCAGTTCTTC. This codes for CASRLGRNNEQFF.

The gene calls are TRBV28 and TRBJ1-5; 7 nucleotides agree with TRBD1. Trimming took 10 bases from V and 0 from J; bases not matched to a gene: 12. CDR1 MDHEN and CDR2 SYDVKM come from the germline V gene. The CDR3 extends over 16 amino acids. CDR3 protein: CAIQLGTAYSNQPQHF. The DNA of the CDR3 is TGTGCCATCCAGCTTGGGACAGCATATAGCAATCAGCCCCAGCATTTT.

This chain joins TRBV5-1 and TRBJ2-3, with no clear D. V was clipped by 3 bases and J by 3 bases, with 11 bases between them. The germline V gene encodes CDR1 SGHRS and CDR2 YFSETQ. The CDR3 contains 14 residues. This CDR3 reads CASSWMDGTDTQYF. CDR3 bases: TGCGCCAGCAGCTGGATGGACGGGACAGATACGCAGTATTTT.

Here the CDR3 reads CASSLAFLNYEKLFF. The CDR3, as DNA: TGCGCCAGCAGCTTGGCGTTTCTCAATTATGAAAAACTGTTTTTT. The genes are TRBV5-1 and TRBJ1-4; no firm D call. The CDR3 covers 15 residues. V lost 0 bases, J lost 6 bases, and 12 bases lay in between. The germline V gene encodes CDR1 SGHRS and CDR2 YFSETQ. Variable domain in full (rest from reference TRBV5-1 and TRBJ1-4): KAGVTQTPRYLIKTRGQQVTLSCSPISGHRSVSWYQQTPGQGLQFLFEYFSETQRNKGNFPGRFSGRQFSNSRSEMNVSTLELGDSALYLCASSLAFLNYEKLFFGSGTQLSVL.

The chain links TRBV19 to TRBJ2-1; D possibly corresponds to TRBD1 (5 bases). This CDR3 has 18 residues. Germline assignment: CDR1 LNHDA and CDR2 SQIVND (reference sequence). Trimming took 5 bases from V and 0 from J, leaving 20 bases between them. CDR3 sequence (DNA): TGTGCCAGTAGTGTGAGGTCCAGGGATGCCCTCTCCTACAATGAGCAGTTCTTC. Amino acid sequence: CASSVRSRDALSYNEQFF.

The CDR3 DNA reads TGTGCCATCAGTGAGTCGACGACGTCAGTGAACACTGAAGCTTTCTTT. Encoded protein: CAISESTTSVNTEAFF. The chain combines TRBV10-3 with TRBJ1-1; D unclear. Germline assignment: CDR1 ENHRY and CDR2 SYGVKD. Between the trimmed V and J ends, which lost 0 bases and 0 bases, there was a span of 11 bases. The CDR3 consists of 16 residues.

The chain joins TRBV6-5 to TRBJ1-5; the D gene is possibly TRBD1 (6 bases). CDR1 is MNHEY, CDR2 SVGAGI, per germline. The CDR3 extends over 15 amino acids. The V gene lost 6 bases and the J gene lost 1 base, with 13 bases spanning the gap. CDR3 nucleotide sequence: TGTGCCAGCAGAAAAGGGGGGGTGAGCAATCAGCCCCAGCATTTT. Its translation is CASRKGGVSNQPQHF.